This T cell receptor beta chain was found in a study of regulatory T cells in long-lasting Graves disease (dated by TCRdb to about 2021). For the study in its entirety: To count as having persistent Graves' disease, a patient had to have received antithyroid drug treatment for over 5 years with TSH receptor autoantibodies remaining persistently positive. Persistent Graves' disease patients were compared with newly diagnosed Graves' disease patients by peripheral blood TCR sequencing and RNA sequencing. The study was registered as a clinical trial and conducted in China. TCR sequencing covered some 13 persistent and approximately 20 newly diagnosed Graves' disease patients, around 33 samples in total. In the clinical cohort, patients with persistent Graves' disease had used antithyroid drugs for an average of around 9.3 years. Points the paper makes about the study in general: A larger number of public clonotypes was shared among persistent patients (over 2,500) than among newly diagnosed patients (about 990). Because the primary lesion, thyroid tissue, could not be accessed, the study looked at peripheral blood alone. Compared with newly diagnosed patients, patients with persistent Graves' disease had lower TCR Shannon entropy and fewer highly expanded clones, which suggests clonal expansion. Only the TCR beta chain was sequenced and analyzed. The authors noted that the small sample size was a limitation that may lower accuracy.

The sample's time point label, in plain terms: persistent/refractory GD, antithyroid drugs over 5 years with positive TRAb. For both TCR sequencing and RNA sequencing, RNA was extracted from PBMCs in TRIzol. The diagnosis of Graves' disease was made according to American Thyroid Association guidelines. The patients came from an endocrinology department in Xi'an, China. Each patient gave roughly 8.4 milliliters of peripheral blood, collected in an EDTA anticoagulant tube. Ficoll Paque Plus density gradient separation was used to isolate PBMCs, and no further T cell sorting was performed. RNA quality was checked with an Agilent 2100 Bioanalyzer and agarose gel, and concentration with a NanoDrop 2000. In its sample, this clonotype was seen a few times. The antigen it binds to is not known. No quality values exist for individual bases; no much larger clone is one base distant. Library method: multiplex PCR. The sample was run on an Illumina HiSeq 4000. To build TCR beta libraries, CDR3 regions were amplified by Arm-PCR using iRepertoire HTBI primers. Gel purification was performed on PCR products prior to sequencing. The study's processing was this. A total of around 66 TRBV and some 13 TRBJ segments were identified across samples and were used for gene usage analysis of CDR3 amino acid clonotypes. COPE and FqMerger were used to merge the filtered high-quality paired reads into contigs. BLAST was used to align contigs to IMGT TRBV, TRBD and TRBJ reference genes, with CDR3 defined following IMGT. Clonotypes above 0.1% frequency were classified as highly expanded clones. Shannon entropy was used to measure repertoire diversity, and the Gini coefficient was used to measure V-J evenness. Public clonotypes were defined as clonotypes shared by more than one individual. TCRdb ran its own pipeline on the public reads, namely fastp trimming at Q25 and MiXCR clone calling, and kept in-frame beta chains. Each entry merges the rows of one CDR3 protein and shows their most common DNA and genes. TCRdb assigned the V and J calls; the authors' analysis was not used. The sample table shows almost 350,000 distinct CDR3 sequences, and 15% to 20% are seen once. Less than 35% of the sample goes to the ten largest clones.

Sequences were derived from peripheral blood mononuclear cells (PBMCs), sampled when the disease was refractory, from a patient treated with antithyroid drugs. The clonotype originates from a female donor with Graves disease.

The DNA is as follows: TGCAGTGCTAGACAGGGTATGGAAAACACCATATATTTT. It encodes CSARQGMENTIYF. The chain is made from TRBV20-1 and TRBJ1-3, with TRBD1 perhaps the D gene, on 5 matching bases. The germline V gene encodes CDR1 DFQATT and CDR2 SNEGSKA (reference sequence). The germline ends are 11 bases apart after V is trimmed by 2 bases and J by 6 bases. The CDR3 contains 13 residues, cysteine and phenylalanine counted. Just the 39-base CDR3 DNA is kept, in frame starting at base 1.